The T cell receptor beta chain described here comes from a study of early T cells in non-severe SARS-CoV-2 infection. Study details: Unsorted whole blood bulk RNA was sequenced, with unpaired chains.

There are many counts of this clonotype. Antigen unknown. Study-level points and caveats: VDJdb-based annotation leaned toward anti-spike CD8 responses and missed private and CD4 specificities.

Per the germline V gene, CDR1 is SQVTM and CDR2 is ANQGSEA. The CDR3 has 12 residues. The germline V and J ends were trimmed by 5 bases and 4 bases, with 11 bases remaining between them. Individual cDNA molecules received unique molecular identifiers. TCRdb ran MiXCR on the 5' RACE reads and lists one entry per CDR3 protein. The data hold 17,000 or so distinct CDR3 sequences, with 4.5% to 6% observed a single time. The receptor was derived from an adult who was a healthcare worker with PCR-confirmed SARS-CoV-2 infection or an uninfected control (not recorded which). Specimen: whole blood, collected at baseline. V gene TRBV29-1 combines with J gene TRBJ2-5; D assignment may be TRBD1 or TRBD2 (5 bases each). The CDR3 region is CSVSRDVETQYF. In nucleotides, the CDR3 is TGCAGCGTTTCGAGGGACGTAGAGACCCAGTACTTC. Supplemented by reference TRBV29-1 and TRBJ2-5, the full variable domain reads SAVISQKPSRDICQRGTSLTIQCQVDSQVTMMFWYRQQPGQSLTLIATANQGSEATYESGFVIDKFPISRPNLTFSTLTVSNMSPEDSSIYLCSVSRDVETQYFGPGTRLLVL.